This TCR beta chain was sequenced in a study of blood T cell repertoires in COVID-19 (dated by TCRdb to about 2020). Regarding the complete study: The collaborator samples originated in the United States, Italy and Spain and spanned the acute and convalescent phases of COVID-19. The samples were drawn from the first 160 participants of the ongoing ImmuneRACE study and from roughly 1,300 subjects provided by 6 global collaborators. The repertoires were released in a freely available public database meant as a resource for research on the immune response to SARS-CoV-2. The material from the prospective study consisted of cDNA or gDNA derived from T cells, B-cell-depleted T cells, or PBMCs. Sample metadata almost always included a de-identified subject ID, COVID-19 status, age in years and sex. Where available, HLA class I and class II types were taken from metadata supplied by the sample provider and were not determined by assay-based typing. The dataset comprised deeply sampled blood TCRbeta repertoires from subjects exposed to, actively infected with, or recovered from COVID-19. Study-level results and caveats: The amount of clinical and demographic metadata varied by source and participant and was provided uncurated.

TCRbeta CDR3 regions were amplified from genomic DNA using the immunoSEQ Assay, a bias-controlled multiplex PCR. Turning to the authors' computational methods: Nucleated cell counts per sample were estimated from amplification of reference gene primers within the assay. Sequence reads were collapsed and filtered to measure the absolute abundance of every unique TCRbeta CDR3 rearrangement. For each sample, productive Simpson clonality was calculated by taking the square root of Simpson's diversity index across productive rearrangements. TCRdb re-hosts the immuneACCESS table, in-frame sequences only. Its copies lack some clones; in the studies checked, an unresolved V gene accounts for under half of them, and the cause for the rest is not known. The V and J calls and clone size come from that table; D and trimming were worked out from the DNA. This sample holds about 390,000 clones; more than 70% were observed only once. Clones ranked in the top ten supply over 2% of the sample.

One collaborating source in Seattle enrolled patients while the patients were actively infected and followed the patients over time throughout the course of disease. Whole blood was collected in K2EDTA tubes by collaborating institutions according to the institutions' own protocols. For TCRbeta analysis, collaborators shipped samples as frozen whole blood, isolated PBMCs, or DNA extracted from either of those sample types. A note on this clone: Its target antigen remains unknown. Per-nucleotide qualities are absent, and no much larger clonotype sits a single base away.

V lost 0 bases and J lost 5 bases, and the count of bases not matched to a germline gene is 3. The CDR3 contains 15 residues, cysteine and phenylalanine counted. Just CDR3 DNA is preserved here, 45 bases in frame from base 1. CDR1 and CDR2 are read off the germline V gene as SGHTA and FQGNSA. The chain joins TRBV7-2 to TRBJ1-3, with TRBD1 matching 8 junction bases. The sample consisted of peripheral blood. The TCR originated in a woman aged 55-69 years with COVID-19, enrolled during active disease. The base sequence is TGTGCCAGCAGCTTAGCGGGGACAGGCCGAAACACCATATATTTT. The encoded protein is CASSLAGTGRNTIYF. When the CDR3 is completed using the reference TRBV7-2 and TRBJ1-3 genes on either side, the full variable domain is GAGVSQSPSNKVTEKGKDVELRCDPISGHTALYWYRQSLGQGLEFLIYFQGNSAPDKSGLPSDRFSAERTGGSVSTLTIQRTQQEDSAVYLCASSLAGTGRNTIYFGEGSWLTVV.